The 30 T cell receptor beta chains below were found in one sample sequenced in a study of regulatory T cells in long-lasting Graves disease. Time point denoted: persistent/refractory GD, antithyroid drugs over 5 years with positive TRAb. RNA from PBMCs was the source of the TCR library. Building the TCR beta libraries relied on iRepertoire HTBI primers, and CDR3 regions underwent Arm-PCR. Each CDR3 protein gets one entry after TCRdb re-called the multiplex PCR reads with MiXCR. This sample has 700,000 or so distinct CDR3 sequences, with approximately 29% found just once. This sample comprised peripheral blood mononuclear cells (PBMCs), obtained when the disease was refractory, from a patient treated with antithyroid drugs. These receptors originate from a female donor with Graves disease.

As to this clonotype: One base away lies a much larger clone, so this may be a sequencing read error. The chain is built from TRBV13 and TRBJ2-7; 7 nucleotides line up with TRBD1. V trimming: 1 base; J trimming: 0 bases; junction bases outside the gene matches: 3. There are 15 residues in the CDR3. Germline V lookup: CDR1 PRHDT, CDR2 FYEKMQ (reference sequence). CDR3 sequence reads: CASSLARGISYEQYF. The CDR3 nucleotides read TGTGCCAGCAGCTTAGCCAGGGGGATCTCCTACGAGCAGTACTTC. The full variable domain, with the rest looked up from reference TRBV13 and TRBJ2-7, is AAGVIQSPRHLIKEKRETATLKCYPIPRHDTVYWYQQGPGQDPQFLISFYEKMQSDKGSIPDRFSAQQFSDYHSELNMSSLELGDSALYFCASSLARGISYEQYFGPGTRLTVT.

For this clonotype: Since a much larger clone is just one base distant, this may be a read error. The rearrangement joins TRBV12-3 or TRBV12-4 to TRBJ1-1; 10 bases agree with TRBD1. V trimming: 6 bases; J trimming: 13 bases; junction bases outside the gene matches: 8. CDR3 size: 12 residues. CDR3 bases: TGTGCCAGCAGCCGGGGACAGGGGAGAGTTTTCTTT. This sequence encodes CASSRGQGRVFF.

The CDR3: CASSLWAVNSPLHF. The CDR3 DNA reads as TGTGCCAGCAGTTTATGGGCAGTAAATTCACCCCTCCACTTT. The chain uses TRBV27 and TRBJ1-6; D gene ambiguous. Looked up from germline, CDR1 is MNHEY and CDR2 is SMNVEV (reference sequence). The CDR3 is made up of 14 amino acids. The germline V and J ends were trimmed by 1 base and 7 bases, with 8 bases remaining between them.

This chain connects TRBV29-1 to TRBJ1-5, with 12 bases aligning to TRBD1. The CDR3 is 13 amino acids. V trimming: 6 bases; J trimming: 7 bases; junction bases outside the gene matches: 4. Per germline, CDR1 SQVTM and CDR2 ANQGSEA. The CDR3 DNA reads as TGCAGCGTGGGGACAGGGGGCGGGCAGCCCCAGCATTTT. Its translation is CSVGTGGGQPQHF.

CDR3 protein: CASARLGNQPQHF. The DNA for the CDR3 is TGTGCCAGTGCGAGGTTAGGCAATCAGCCCCAGCATTTT. V is TRBV19 and J is TRBJ1-5; D ambiguous. Trimming stripped 8 bases from V and 2 bases from J, with 10 bases between. Germline CDR1 reads LNHDA; CDR2 reads SQIVND (reference sequence). The CDR3 is made up of 13 amino acids.

Notes on this clonotype: A far larger clone is a single base away, which makes a read error likely. The rearrangement links TRBV28 to TRBJ1-1, with 7 bases matching TRBD1. The V gene end was trimmed by 10 bases and the J gene end by 1 base; junction bases not matched to a gene: 9. CDR3 size: 14 residues. Germline V CDR1 and CDR2: MDHEN, SYDVKM. CDR3 sequence reads: CANSSGQRNTEAFF. The CDR3 DNA reads as TGTGCCAACAGCTCGGGACAGAGGAACACTGAAGCTTTCTTT.

In this sample, this clonotype turned up a few times. This rearrangement joins TRBV19 to TRBJ2-2; the match to TRBD1 covers 7 bases. CDR3 length: 14 amino acids. Germline assignment: CDR1 LNHDA and CDR2 SQIVND (reference sequence). The junction had 3 bases not matched to a gene; V was cut back by 6 bases and J by 2 bases. The CDR3 protein is CASRTGANTGELFF. The CDR3 DNA sequence: TGTGCCAGTAGAACAGGGGCCAACACCGGGGAGCTGTTTTTT.

The CDR3 spells CASSPLGQGAAETQYF. The CDR3 nucleotides read TGTGCCAGCAGCCCACTGGGACAGGGGGCGGCGGAGACCCAGTACTTC. V gene TRBV7-9 combines with J gene TRBJ2-5; 12 positions match TRBD1. CDR3 length: 16 residues. The J segment lost 5 bases and the V segment lost 5 bases, leaving 9 bases of the junction unmatched. Germline V gene data show CDR1 as SEHNR and CDR2 as FQNEAQ (reference sequence).

V and J are TRBV19 and TRBJ1-5; 10 bases align to TRBD1. The germline gives CDR1 LNHDA, CDR2 SQIVND (reference sequence). This CDR3 has 15 amino acids. V shed 3 bases, J shed 6 bases, and the junction held 5 bases outside the gene matches. The CDR3 is CASSMGRTGGQPQHF. The CDR3 bases are TGTGCCAGTAGTATGGGGAGGACAGGGGGTCAGCCCCAGCATTTT.

On this clonotype itself: A much larger clone differs from this one at a single base, so this may be a read error. The chain couples TRBV7-2 to TRBJ2-5; perhaps TRBD2 as D (5 bases). CDR3 length: 16 amino acids. The germline V and J ends were trimmed by 5 bases and 5 bases, with 21 bases remaining between them. Germline CDR1 reads SGHTA; CDR2 reads FQGNSA. The CDR3 nucleotides are TGTGCCAGCAGCCCAACCTCGATGGACTTCTGGGAGACCCAGTACTTC. It specifies CASSPTSMDFWETQYF.

The chain employs TRBV5-1 and TRBJ1-1; weak D call: TRBD1 (5 bases). V lost 1 base, J lost 3 bases, and 16 bases lay in between. Germline assignment: CDR1 SGHRS and CDR2 YFSETQ. This CDR3 region has 16 residues. For the CDR3, the DNA is TGCGCCAGCAGCTTGCGGGACGGACGAGGGGACACTGAAGCTTTCTTT. Protein sequence: CASSLRDGRGDTEAFF.

CDR3 DNA: TGTGCCAGCAGGGTGAGGGGGGGAGCTAACTATGGCTACACCTTC. Translation gives CASRVRGGANYGYTF. This sequence joins TRBV6-1 and TRBJ1-2; D possibly corresponds to TRBD1 (6 bases). Germline lookup yields CDR1 MNHNS and CDR2 SASEGT. V lost 6 bases and J lost 0, with 14 bases in between. This CDR3 region has 15 residues.

This rearrangement joins TRBV5-1 to TRBJ2-1; possibly TRBD2 for D (6 bases). V dropped 2 bases and J dropped 2 bases, with 14 bases sitting between them. The CDR3 runs 16 residues. Per the germline V gene, CDR1 is SGHRS and CDR2 is YFSETQ. The CDR3 bases are TGCGCCAGCAGCTTCTCCGGATTAGCGGCCTACAATGAGCAGTTCTTC. Translated: CASSFSGLAAYNEQFF. The whole variable domain, remainder taken from reference TRBV5-1 and TRBJ2-1, is KAGVTQTPRYLIKTRGQQVTLSCSPISGHRSVSWYQQTPGQGLQFLFEYFSETQRNKGNFPGRFSGRQFSNSRSEMNVSTLELGDSALYLCASSFSGLAAYNEQFFGPGTRLTVL.

The CDR3 DNA sequence: TGTGCCAGCAGCTTAGATCGGGTGACTGGGGCTAGCTCCTACGAGCAGTACTTC. This codes for CASSLDRVTGASSYEQYF. The chain combines TRBV11-2 with TRBJ2-7, with D possibly TRBD1 on 5 matching bases. Trimming removed 0 bases from V and 0 bases from J, with 18 bases in between. Germline assignment: CDR1 SGHAT and CDR2 FQNNGV. This CDR3 contains 18 residues. The full variable domain, completed using reference TRBV11-2 and TRBJ2-7, is EAGVAQSPRYKIIEKRQSVAFWCNPISGHATLYWYQQILGQGPKLLIQFQNNGVVDDSQLPKDRFSAERLKGVDSTLKIQPAKLEDSAVYLCASSLDRVTGASSYEQYFGPGTRLTVT.

J is TRBJ1-2 and V is TRBV3-1; possibly TRBD1 for D (6 bases). V was cut by 1 base and J by 8 bases, with 14 bases left in between. CDR1 and CDR2 (germline): LGHDT, YNNKEL (reference sequence). CDR3 size: 14 residues. CDR3 bases: TGTGCCAGCAGCCAAGGGGGGCGCGGCAAGGGCTACACCTTC. This codes for CASSQGGRGKGYTF.

This clonotype appeared a few times. The rearrangement links TRBV24-1 to TRBJ1-1; D is unclear. The CDR3 is made up of 13 amino acids. The germline V gene has CDR1 KGHDR and CDR2 SFDVKD. Trimming stripped 2 bases from V and 2 bases from J, with 5 bases between. This CDR3 reads CATSDWGNTEAFF. The CDR3 DNA is TGTGCCACCAGTGATTGGGGAAACACTGAAGCTTTCTTT.

The rearrangement uses TRBV27 and TRBJ2-7; TRBD1 agrees at 10 bases. This CDR3 has 13 residues. From germline, CDR1 is MNHEY and CDR2 SMNVEV (reference sequence). V lost 10 bases, J lost 3 bases, and 6 bases stayed unmatched. CDR3 bases: TGTGCCACCCGGGGACAGGGGCTCTACGAGCAGTACTTC. This sequence encodes CATRGQGLYEQYF.

This clonotype was counted ten times or more. V gene TRBV2 combines with J gene TRBJ2-7; the D call may be TRBD1 or TRBD2 (5 bases each). V shed 6 bases and J shed 3 bases, with 9 bases lying between them. Germline CDR1 SNHLY, CDR2 FYNNEI. The CDR3 covers 12 residues. The CDR3 region has the DNA TGTGCCAGCAGCAGGGACCTCTACGAGCAGTACTTC. Translated: CASSRDLYEQYF.

CDR3 amino acids: CASSMTRNQPQHF. CDR3 DNA sequence: TGTGCCAGTAGTATGACCCGCAATCAGCCCCAGCATTTT. The chain is built from TRBV19 and TRBJ1-5; D gene unclear. This CDR3 comprises 13 residues. Germline V gives CDR1 LNHDA, CDR2 SQIVND (reference sequence). V lost 3 bases, J lost 2 bases, and 5 bases lay in between. The full variable domain, rest sourced from reference TRBV19 and TRBJ1-5, is DGGITQSPKYLFRKEGQNVTLSCEQNLNHDAMYWYRQDPGQGLRLIYYSQIVNDFQKGDIAEGYSVSREKKESFPLTVTSAQKNPTAFYLCASSMTRNQPQHFGDGTRLSIL.

This clonotype turned up a few times. CDR3: CASSYKQAAGPQHF. For the CDR3, the DNA is TGTGCCAGCAGTTACAAACAGGCTGCTGGGCCCCAGCATTTT. The chain combines TRBV6-5 with TRBJ1-5; D is possibly TRBD1 (5 bases). In germline, CDR1 is MNHEY, CDR2 SVGAGI. There are 14 residues in the CDR3. V dropped 2 bases and J dropped 9 bases, with 14 bases sitting between them.

The chain employs TRBV5-4 and TRBJ2-7, with D possibly TRBD2 on 5 matching bases. Germline CDR1 and CDR2: SGHNT and YYREEE (reference sequence). V shed 1 base and J shed 6 bases, with 11 bases lying between them. The CDR3 contains 13 residues. CDR3 region: CASSLWASSEQYF. As DNA, the CDR3 is TGTGCCAGCAGCTTGTGGGCTAGCAGCGAGCAGTACTTC.

The CDR3: CASNDRPNEKLFF. CDR3 in DNA: TGTGCCAGCAACGACAGGCCTAATGAAAAACTGTTTTTT. V is TRBV5-5 and J is TRBJ1-4, with D perhaps TRBD1 (6 bases). The CDR3 runs to 13 residues. Trimming stripped 6 bases from V and 3 bases from J, with 9 bases between. Germline lookup yields CDR1 SGHKS and CDR2 YYEKEE (reference sequence).

This chain uses TRBV28 with TRBJ1-3, with 7 bases matching TRBD1. J gave up 2 bases and V 1 base, and 8 bases lay outside the gene matches. The CDR3 totals 17 residues. Germline CDR1 is MDHEN and CDR2 is SYDVKM. CDR3 coding DNA: TGTGCCAGCAGTTTATACGGTACAGGGGTTACTGGAAACACCATATATTTT. Translated, it gives CASSLYGTGVTGNTIYF. The full variable domain, in which reference TRBV28 and TRBJ1-3 provide the parts outside the CDR3, is DVKVTQSSRYLVKRTGEKVFLECVQDMDHENMFWYRQDPGLGLRLIYFSYDVKMKEKGDIPEGYSVSREKKERFSLILESASTNQTSMYLCASSLYGTGVTGNTIYFGEGSWLTVV.

The V and J genes are TRBV20-1 and TRBJ2-3; 9 nucleotides align to TRBD2. This CDR3 spans 15 amino acids. Trimming removed 5 bases from V and 3 bases from J; junction bases left unmatched: 9. Germline CDR1 reads DFQATT; CDR2 reads SNEGSKA (reference sequence). CDR3 region: CSASLAGVGTDTQYF. CDR3 bases: TGCAGTGCTTCTTTAGCGGGAGTGGGTACAGATACGCAGTATTTT.

The chain is built from TRBV19 and TRBJ2-7; 11 positions agree with TRBD1. V shed 3 bases, J shed 3 bases, and the junction held 1 base outside the gene matches. CDR1 and CDR2 (germline): LNHDA, SQIVND (reference sequence). The CDR3 is 14 amino acids. This chain's CDR3 is CASSMGTGGYEQYF. The CDR3, as DNA: TGTGCCAGTAGTATGGGGACAGGGGGCTACGAGCAGTACTTC.

The chain links TRBV18 to TRBJ1-4; D gene uncertain. The germline V gene encodes CDR1 KGHSH and CDR2 LQKENI. V lost 0 bases, J lost 4 bases, and 9 bases lay in between. The length of the CDR3 is 15 residues. The CDR3 reads CASSPPSQYNEKLFF. For the CDR3, the DNA is TGTGCCAGCTCACCACCGTCCCAGTATAATGAAAAACTGTTTTTT.

This clonotype was observed at least ten times. This chain links TRBV28 with TRBJ2-7, with D possibly TRBD2 on 6 matching bases. Germline V gene lookup returns CDR1 MDHEN and CDR2 SYDVKM. The length of the CDR3 is 19 residues. V lost 5 bases and J lost 2, with 28 bases in between. In DNA, the CDR3 is TGTGCCAGCAGTCCCTCCCTTTCGGACACCCCGGAGGGAACCTACGAGCAGTACTTC. Protein sequence: CASSPSLSDTPEGTYEQYF. Combining the CDR3 with reference TRBV28 and TRBJ2-7 gives the whole variable domain DVKVTQSSRYLVKRTGEKVFLECVQDMDHENMFWYRQDPGLGLRLIYFSYDVKMKEKGDIPEGYSVSREKKERFSLILESASTNQTSMYLCASSPSLSDTPEGTYEQYFGPGTRLTVT.

This clonotype was found a few times. The genes are TRBV2 and TRBJ2-7, with D hard to call. Germline lookup yields CDR1 SNHLY and CDR2 FYNNEI. The CDR3 contains 15 residues. V was pared by 5 bases and J by 2 bases, with 16 bases between. Here the CDR3 DNA reads TGTGCCAGCAGTATTAGCAAGGGCCCCACCTACGAGCAGTACTTC. Translation gives CASSISKGPTYEQYF.

V is TRBV6-2 or TRBV6-3 and J is TRBJ2-4; D is perhaps TRBD1 (5 bases). Germline V gene data show CDR1 as MNHEY and CDR2 as SVGEGT. Trimming stripped 6 bases from V and 3 bases from J, with 9 bases between. The CDR3 spans 13 residues. CDR3: CASSDQGKNIQYF. The DNA of the CDR3 is TGTGCCAGCAGCGACCAGGGCAAAAACATTCAGTACTTC.

This clonotype was found many times. The rearrangement uses TRBV2 and TRBJ1-2; D is perhaps TRBD1 (6 bases). There are 13 residues in the CDR3. V lost 6 bases and J 5 bases, leaving 13 bases between the germline ends. Per germline, CDR1 SNHLY and CDR2 FYNNEI. CDR3 sequence (DNA): TGTGCCAGCAGCCGGACAGAATCTTATGGCTACACCTTC. Residues: CASSRTESYGYTF.